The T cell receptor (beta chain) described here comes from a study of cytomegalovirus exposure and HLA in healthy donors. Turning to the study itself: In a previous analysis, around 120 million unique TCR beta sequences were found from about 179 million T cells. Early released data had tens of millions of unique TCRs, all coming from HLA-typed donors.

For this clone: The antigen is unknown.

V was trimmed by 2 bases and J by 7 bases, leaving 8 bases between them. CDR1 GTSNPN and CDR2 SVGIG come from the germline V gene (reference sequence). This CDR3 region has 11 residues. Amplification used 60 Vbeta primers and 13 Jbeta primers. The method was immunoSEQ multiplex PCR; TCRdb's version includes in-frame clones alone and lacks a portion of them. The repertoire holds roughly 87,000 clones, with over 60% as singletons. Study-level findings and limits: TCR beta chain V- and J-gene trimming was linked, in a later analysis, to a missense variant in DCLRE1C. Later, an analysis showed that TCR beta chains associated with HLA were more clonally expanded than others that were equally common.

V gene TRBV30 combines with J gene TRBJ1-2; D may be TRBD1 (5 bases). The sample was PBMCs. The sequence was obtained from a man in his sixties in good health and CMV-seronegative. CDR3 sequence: CAWSPGFGYTF. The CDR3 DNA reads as TGTGCCTGGAGTCCAGGGTTTGGCTACACCTTC. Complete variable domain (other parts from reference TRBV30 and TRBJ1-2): SQTIHQWPATLVQPVGSPLSLECTVEGTSNPNLYWYRQAAGRGLQLLFYSVGIGQISSEVPQNLSASRPQDRQFILSSKKLLLSDSGFYLCAWSPGFGYTFGSGTRLTVV.